The 18 T cell receptor beta chains below were found in one sample sequenced in a study of T-cell reconstitution after alpha-beta-depleted transplantation in children. TCRbeta library preparation incorporated unique molecular identifiers. TCRdb reprocessed the PCR reads with MiXCR, giving one entry per CDR3 protein. The sample yields hundreds of thousands of distinct CDR3 sequences, roughly 7.7% seen once. Sample: PBMCs, mostly from graft donor cells, taken 180 days after TCRalphabeta/CD19-depleted stem cell transplant. Every receptor here comes from a male patient younger than 18 who had a stem cell transplant for acute lymphoblastic leukemia, so the T cells may come from the graft donor.

Many counts were recorded for this clonotype. This rearrangement joins TRBV15 to TRBJ1-1, with no clear D. CDR3 length: 15 amino acids. The germline gives CDR1 LNHNV, CDR2 YYDKDF (reference sequence). V lost 0 bases and J 0 bases, leaving 8 bases between the germline ends. The CDR3 reads CATSRDFSLNTEAFF. CDR3 DNA: TGTGCCACCAGCAGAGATTTTTCCTTGAACACTGAAGCTTTCTTT.

This clonotype was counted ten times or more. The genes are TRBV27 and TRBJ2-7, with D possibly being TRBD1 (6 bases). Germline V gene lookup returns CDR1 MNHEY and CDR2 SMNVEV (reference sequence). V was shortened by 5 bases and J by 2 bases, with 10 bases between the two germline ends. CDR3 length: 13 amino acids. DNA of the CDR3: TGTGCCAGCAGTCTAAACAGGGCCTACGAGCAGTACTTC. Residues: CASSLNRAYEQYF.

With regard to this clonotype: Since a much larger clone is just one base distant, this may be a read error. CDR3 residues: CASSLWDTGELFF. The CDR3 nucleotides are TGTGCCAGCAGCTTGTGGGACACCGGGGAGCTGTTTTTT. This rearrangement joins TRBV7-2 to TRBJ2-2; D unclear. V lost 3 bases, J lost 3 bases, and 5 bases lay in between. Germline assignment: CDR1 SGHTA and CDR2 FQGNSA. This CDR3 comprises 13 residues.

Ten or more counts support this clonotype. This chain uses TRBV3-1 with TRBJ2-1; the match to TRBD2 covers 10 bases. CDR1 and CDR2 from the germline V gene are LGHDT and YNNKEL (reference sequence). CDR3 length: 12 amino acids. Losses at the gene ends were 4 bases for V and 11 bases for J; bases not matched to a gene: 2. Here the CDR3 DNA reads TGTGCCAGCAGCCCTAGCGGGAGAAAGCAGTTCTTC. Translated, it gives CASSPSGRKQFF.

In the case of this clonotype: Given a far larger clone just one base away, this is likely a sequencing read error. The rearrangement uses TRBV12-3 or TRBV12-4 and TRBJ2-7; D is possibly TRBD2 (5 bases). The CDR3 length is 13 residues. Deletions cut 3 bases from V and 2 bases from J, with 8 bases between. CDR3 DNA: TGTGCCAGCAGTTTGGGAGATGCCTACGAGCAGTACTTC. Translation: CASSLGDAYEQYF.

In its sample, this clonotype was seen many times. J is TRBJ1-6 and V is TRBV7-8, with unresolved D. The CDR3 extends over 11 amino acids. In germline, CDR1 is SGHVS, CDR2 FQNEAQ. V was shortened by 4 bases and J by 8 bases, with 3 bases between the two germline ends. CDR3 in amino acids: CASSSHSPLHF. CDR3 in DNA: TGTGCCAGCAGCTCCCATTCACCCCTCCACTTT. Complete variable domain (other parts from reference TRBV7-8 and TRBJ1-6): GAGVSQSPRYKVAKRGQDVALRCDPISGHVSLFWYQQALGQGPEFLTYFQNEAQLDKSGLPSDRFFAERPEGSVSTLKIQRTQQEDSAVYLCASSSHSPLHFGNGTRLTVT.

This clonotype was detected ten times or more. The chain has TRBV11-1 and TRBJ2-1; D may correspond to TRBD1 or TRBD2 (5 bases each). Germline V gene data show CDR1 as SGHAT and CDR2 as FQDESV (reference sequence). This CDR3 is 18 amino acids long. V lost 5 bases, J lost 0 bases, and 20 bases lay in between. This CDR3 reads CASSHPDPGTSSYNEQFF. In DNA, the CDR3 is TGTGCCAGCAGCCACCCCGATCCAGGGACGAGCTCCTACAATGAGCAGTTCTTC.

This clonotype showed up many times. This chain uses TRBV6-5 with TRBJ2-5; the D gene is possibly TRBD1 (6 bases). Per germline, CDR1 MNHEY and CDR2 SVGAGI. The CDR3 consists of 13 residues. Trimming left V 1 base short and J 4 bases short, with 7 bases between. CDR3 nucleotide sequence: TGTGCCAGCAGTTACTTGGACAGAGAGACCCAGTACTTC. Protein sequence: CASSYLDRETQYF.

This clonotype came up many times. The genes are TRBV4-1 and TRBJ2-2; tentative D call: TRBD2 (6 bases). The germline CDR1 and CDR2 sequences are MGHRA and YSYEKL. V shed 4 bases and J shed 2 bases, with 17 bases lying between them. CDR3 length: 17 amino acids. The CDR3 DNA reads as TGCGCCAGCAGCCTCCCGAGGGCGGGACGAAACACCGGGGAGCTGTTTTTT. Translating it yields CASSLPRAGRNTGELFF.

This clonotype was counted between two and nine times. The gene calls are TRBV12-3 or TRBV12-4 and TRBJ1-5, with D perhaps matching TRBD1 (5 bases). This CDR3 is built from 18 residues. V was trimmed by 11 bases and J by 11 bases, leaving 37 bases between them. In DNA, the CDR3 is TGTGCCTTCAGTTTCGCGCAGGGAGGTCCATCTTGGTACAAGTCCCAGCATTTT. This codes for CAFSFAQGGPSWYKSQHF.

The sample holds many counts of this clonotype. This chain uses TRBV5-1 with TRBJ2-3; D is undetermined. The ends were cut back, 2 bases at V and 2 bases at J, with 12 bases in the middle. This CDR3 has 15 residues. Germline V lookup: CDR1 SGHRS, CDR2 YFSETQ. CDR3 coding DNA: TGCGCCAGCAGCTTTTCCAGCGCCTCCACAGATACGCAGTATTTT. Its protein product is CASSFSSASTDTQYF.

Ten or more counts support this clonotype. The chain employs TRBV20-1 and TRBJ1-1; tentative D call: TRBD1 (5 bases). This CDR3 region has 10 residues. Germline CDR1 DFQATT, CDR2 SNEGSKA (reference sequence). The V and J ends lost 5 bases and 8 bases respectively, with 9 bases between them. The CDR3 DNA reads TGCAGTGCTCCACGGGGGGAAGCTTTCTTT. Translated, it gives CSAPRGEAFF.

The sample holds many counts of this clonotype. V gene TRBV25-1 combines with J gene TRBJ2-1, with 9 nucleotides matching TRBD1. The trim removed 4 bases at V and 6 bases at J, leaving 7 bases unmatched. The CDR3 sequence is 15 residues long. Germline-derived CDR1 and CDR2 are MGHDK and SYGVNS. Written as DNA, the CDR3 is TGTGCCAGCAGTGCCCCGGGACAGGGATTCAATGAGCAGTTCTTC. This codes for CASSAPGQGFNEQFF. Supplemented by reference TRBV25-1 and TRBJ2-1, the full variable domain reads EADIYQTPRYLVIGTGKKITLECSQTMGHDKMYWYQQDPGMELHLIHYSYGVNSTEKGDLSSESTVSRIRTEHFPLTLESARPSHTSQYLCASSAPGQGFNEQFFGPGTRLTVL.

In this sample, this clonotype turned up many times. The CDR3 sequence: CASSEGRQKGMWAHQPQHF. CDR3 bases: TGTGCCAGCAGTGAAGGGAGACAGAAGGGGATGTGGGCGCATCAGCCCCAGCATTTT. V is TRBV2 and J is TRBJ1-5; TRBD1 is a possible D gene (5 bases). The germline V gene has CDR1 SNHLY and CDR2 FYNNEI. The CDR3 sequence is 19 residues long. V was clipped by 1 base and J by 5 bases, with 24 bases between them.

Many counts were recorded for this clonotype. The chain has TRBV5-1 and TRBJ2-1; TRBD1 matches 12 bases. Per the germline V gene, CDR1 is SGHRS and CDR2 is YFSETQ. The V and J ends lost 4 bases and 8 bases, in that order; junction bases with no gene match: 10. The CDR3 contains 16 residues. CDR3 bases: TGCGCCAGCAGCAAAGTTTCGGGACAGGGGGCCTATGAGCAGTTCTTC. Residues: CASSKVSGQGAYEQFF.

This clonotype appeared many times. The chain has TRBV5-1 and TRBJ2-3; a weak D match, TRBD1 (6 bases). V shed 4 bases and J shed 2 bases, with 11 bases lying between them. The length of the CDR3 is 14 residues. CDR1 and CDR2 (germline): SGHRS, YFSETQ. The CDR3 DNA reads as TGCGCCAGCAGCCCCCGGACAGACACAGATACGCAGTATTTT. Protein: CASSPRTDTDTQYF.

This clonotype appeared many times. The gene calls are TRBV5-1 and TRBJ2-1; the match to TRBD1 covers 9 bases. Germline CDR1 is SGHRS and CDR2 is YFSETQ. The CDR3 loop spans 17 amino acids. With 3 bases clipped from V and 7 bases from J, the junction kept 14 bases outside the gene matches. The CDR3 DNA follows: TGCGCCAGCAGCTCTCGCCATCGGGACAGGGAATGGAATGAGCAGTTCTTC. Protein: CASSSRHRDREWNEQFF. Supplemented by reference TRBV5-1 and TRBJ2-1, the full variable domain reads KAGVTQTPRYLIKTRGQQVTLSCSPISGHRSVSWYQQTPGQGLQFLFEYFSETQRNKGNFPGRFSGRQFSNSRSEMNVSTLELGDSALYLCASSSRHRDREWNEQFFGPGTRLTVL.

The table lists this clonotype with many counts. V gene TRBV29-1 combines with J gene TRBJ2-5, with TRBD1 matching over 8 bases. CDR1 and CDR2 from the germline V gene are SQVTM and ANQGSEA. The CDR3 extends over 12 amino acids. Trimming at V came to 7 bases and at J to 4 bases, leaving 5 bases not matched to a gene. CDR3 sequence (DNA): TGCAGCGGAACAGGGGGAGGAGAGACCCAGTACTTC. This codes for CSGTGGGETQYF.